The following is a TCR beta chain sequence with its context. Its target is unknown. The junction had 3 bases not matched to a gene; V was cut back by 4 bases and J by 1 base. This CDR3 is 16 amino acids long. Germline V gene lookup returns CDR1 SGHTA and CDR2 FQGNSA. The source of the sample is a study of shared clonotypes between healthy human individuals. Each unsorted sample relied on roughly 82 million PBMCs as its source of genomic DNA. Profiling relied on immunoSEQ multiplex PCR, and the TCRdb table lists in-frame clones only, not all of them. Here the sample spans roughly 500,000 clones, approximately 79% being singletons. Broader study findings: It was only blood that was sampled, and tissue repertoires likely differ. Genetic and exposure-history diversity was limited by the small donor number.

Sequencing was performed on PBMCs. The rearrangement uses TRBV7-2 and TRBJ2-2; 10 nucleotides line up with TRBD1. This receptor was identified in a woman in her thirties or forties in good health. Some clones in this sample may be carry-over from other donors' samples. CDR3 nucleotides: TGTGCCAGCAGCTCGGACAGGGGGTTGAACACCGGGGAGCTGTTTTTT. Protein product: CASSSDRGLNTGELFF.